This passage covers 27 T cell receptor beta chains from one sample sequenced in a study of human T cells and chemical hapten exposure. The library gave individual cDNA molecules unique molecular identifiers. MiXCR, applied by TCRdb to the reads, yields one record per CDR3 protein. Among about 120,000 distinct CDR3 sequences, about 7.7% were seen once, and the ten largest hold 1.4%. Extraction of total RNA was performed on unfractionated whole blood. Sequencing was carried out using whole blood. The receptors derive from a human donor in good health. Some clones in this sample may be carry-over from other donors' samples.

There are a few counts of this clonotype. The rearrangement joins TRBV7-9 to TRBJ2-3; D call uncertain. V lost 5 bases to trimming and J lost 0 bases, with 9 bases between them. Germline V lookup: CDR1 SEHNR, CDR2 FQNEAQ (reference sequence). The CDR3 runs 14 residues. Here the CDR3 reads CASSQSASTDTQYF. CDR3 nucleotides: TGTGCCAGCAGCCAATCGGCTAGCACAGATACGCAGTATTTT.

V usage is TRBV18 and J usage is TRBJ2-2; TRBD2 matches 10 bases. The CDR3 is 16 amino acids. After removal of 1 base from V and 5 bases from J, the junction contained 4 bases not matched to a gene. The germline V gene has CDR1 KGHSH and CDR2 LQKENI. For the CDR3, the DNA is TGTGCCAGCTCACCACTAGCGGGAGGTGAAACCGGGGAGCTGTTTTTT. Residues: CASSPLAGGETGELFF. The full variable domain, its missing parts supplied by reference TRBV18 and TRBJ2-2, is NAGVMQNPRHLVRRRGQEARLRCSPMKGHSHVYWYRQLPEEGLKFMVYLQKENIIDESGMPKERFSAEFPKEGPSILRIQQVVRGDSAAYFCASSPLAGGETGELFFGEGSRLTVL.

This clonotype was seen ten or more times. This sequence joins TRBV27 and TRBJ1-5, with TRBD1 matching 7 bases. There are 16 residues in the CDR3. Germline loops: CDR1 MNHEY, CDR2 SMNVEV (reference sequence). Trimming cost V 5 bases and J 2 bases; bases outside gene matches: 9. The CDR3 reads CASSREGAYGNQPQHF. CDR3 coding DNA: TGTGCCAGCAGTAGGGAGGGGGCTTATGGCAATCAGCCCCAGCATTTT.

The chain carries TRBV29-1 and TRBJ2-7; 10 bases line up with TRBD1. This CDR3 is 12 amino acids long. V lost 6 bases, J lost 4 bases, and 3 bases stayed unmatched. CDR1 and CDR2 (germline): SQVTM, ANQGSEA. CDR3 nucleotides: TGCAGCGTCGTGGACAGGGGGTACGAGCAGTACTTC. It translates to CSVVDRGYEQYF.

This clonotype was seen repeatedly, ten times or more. J is TRBJ1-5 and V is TRBV27; TRBD1 matches 11 bases. The trim removed 4 bases at V and 6 bases at J, leaving 14 bases unmatched. This CDR3 region has 18 residues. Germline lookup yields CDR1 MNHEY and CDR2 SMNVEV (reference sequence). CDR3 nucleotide sequence: TGTGCCAGCAGTTCCCGGACAGGGGGCTCCTTTGTGGGTCAGCCCCAGCATTTT. Its protein is CASSSRTGGSFVGQPQHF.

The chain uses TRBV2 and TRBJ2-7; 9 bases are a match to TRBD1. The J segment lost 2 bases and the V segment lost 1 base, leaving 3 bases of the junction unmatched. The CDR3 covers 15 residues. Per the germline V gene, CDR1 is SNHLY and CDR2 is FYNNEI. The CDR3 region is CASSEGGQGTYEQYF. The CDR3 coding sequence is TGTGCCAGCAGTGAAGGGGGACAGGGCACCTACGAGCAGTACTTC.

The chain links TRBV11-2 to TRBJ2-7; possibly TRBD2 for D (6 bases). The germline gives CDR1 SGHAT, CDR2 FQNNGV. CDR3 length: 16 amino acids. Trimming removed 5 bases from V and 6 bases from J, with 23 bases in between. The CDR3, as DNA: TGTGCCAGCAGCCCGGTTATAAGACTAGTCAACTCCGAGCAGTACTTC. Amino acid sequence: CASSPVIRLVNSEQYF.

This clonotype was detected only a few times. The J gene is TRBJ2-3, the V gene TRBV7-8, with D possibly being TRBD1 or TRBD2 (5 bases each). The length of the CDR3 is 17 residues. Germline CDR1 is SGHVS and CDR2 is FQNEAQ. Trimming left V 0 bases short and J 2 bases short, with 15 bases between. The CDR3 DNA is TGTGCCAGCAGCTTAGCTGGAGAGGGGTCAAACACAGATACGCAGTATTTT. Its translation is CASSLAGEGSNTDTQYF.

The sample holds many counts of this clonotype. The chain uses TRBV2 and TRBJ1-1; a possible D gene is TRBD1 (5 bases). Trimming left V 6 bases short and J 9 bases short, with 14 bases between. The CDR3 covers 12 residues. Germline V gives CDR1 SNHLY, CDR2 FYNNEI. The CDR3 here is CASSYGAEKAFF. In nucleotides, the CDR3 is TGTGCCAGCAGCTATGGGGCAGAAAAAGCTTTCTTT.

The chain links TRBV5-1 to TRBJ2-7; 8 nucleotides align to TRBD2. Germline CDR1 is SGHRS and CDR2 is YFSETQ. The V segment lost 4 bases and the J segment 3 bases; nucleotides outside the gene matches: 9. The CDR3 contains 15 residues. In DNA form, the CDR3 reads TGCGCCAGCAGCCCCCTGGCGGGAGGAATCTACGAGCAGTACTTC. This sequence encodes CASSPLAGGIYEQYF.

The rearrangement links TRBV7-9 to TRBJ1-1; D unclear. Germline CDR1 reads SEHNR; CDR2 reads FQNEAQ (reference sequence). This CDR3 spans 15 amino acids. The ends were cut back, 5 bases at V and 5 bases at J, with 18 bases in the middle. Here the CDR3 DNA reads TGTGCCAGCAGCCCTACCACATCGACGAAGACTGAAGCTTTCTTT. Protein product: CASSPTTSTKTEAFF.

A few counts support this clonotype. The chain carries TRBV7-2 and TRBJ1-1; no reliable D call. V was clipped by 4 bases and J by 1 base, with 10 bases between them. This CDR3 region has 14 residues. CDR1 and CDR2 (germline): SGHTA, FQGNSA. The CDR3: CASSSQAGNTEAFF. The CDR3 nucleotides read TGTGCCAGCAGCTCGCAGGCCGGGAACACTGAAGCTTTCTTT.

J is TRBJ2-5 and V is TRBV10-3; tentative D call: TRBD2 (6 bases). The CDR3 spans 16 residues. V was trimmed by 2 bases and J by 1 base, leaving 14 bases between them. Germline CDR1 is ENHRY and CDR2 is SYGVKD. CDR3 region: CAISEAGGSGQETQYF. The CDR3 nucleotides are TGTGCCATCAGTGAGGCCGGGGGATCAGGCCAAGAGACCCAGTACTTC.

This clonotype showed up many times. J is TRBJ2-7 and V is TRBV4-1; D not certain. The length of the CDR3 is 15 residues. V gave up 1 base and J gave up 2 bases, with 12 bases separating them. Germline CDR1 and CDR2: MGHRA and YSYEKL. The DNA for the CDR3 is TGCGCCAGCAGCCAAGGGGCGACGAACACCTACGAGCAGTACTTC. This sequence encodes CASSQGATNTYEQYF.

The chain links TRBV2 to TRBJ1-5; no definite D call. This CDR3 is built from 12 residues. Per germline, CDR1 SNHLY and CDR2 FYNNEI. V was cut by 2 bases and J by 10 bases, with 9 bases left in between. The CDR3 reads CASSEFMDPQHF. Here the CDR3 DNA reads TGTGCCAGCAGTGAATTTATGGATCCCCAGCATTTT.

The chain combines TRBV20-1 with TRBJ1-3; D remains unclear. Germline CDR1 is DFQATT and CDR2 is SNEGSKA (reference sequence). This CDR3 spans 13 amino acids. Trimming took 4 bases from V and 4 from J, leaving 11 bases between them. This CDR3 is CSATGLRGNTIYF. The CDR3 coding sequence is TGCAGTGCTACCGGGCTGAGGGGAAACACCATATATTTT.

This clonotype turned up a few times. The V and J genes are TRBV7-9 and TRBJ1-4; D is unclear. The CDR3 runs to 13 residues. Germline CDR1 SEHNR, CDR2 FQNEAQ (reference sequence). V dropped 8 bases and J dropped 1 base, with 8 bases sitting between them. CDR3 protein: CASRLRTNEKLFF. The CDR3 coding sequence is TGTGCCAGCCGCCTTCGAACTAATGAAAAACTGTTTTTT.

The chain is built from TRBV5-4 and TRBJ2-2, with D uncertain. The CDR3 contains 14 residues. V lost 5 bases, J lost 0 bases, and 8 bases lay in between. Germline lookup yields CDR1 SGHNT and CDR2 YYREEE (reference sequence). CDR3 protein: CASSSTTNTGELFF. The CDR3, as DNA: TGTGCCAGCAGTTCCACAACGAACACCGGGGAGCTGTTTTTT.

This clonotype appeared a few times. The V gene is TRBV3-1, the J gene TRBJ2-7; tentative D call: TRBD1 (5 bases). Germline CDR1 LGHDT, CDR2 YNNKEL (reference sequence). This CDR3 has 16 residues. Trimming removed 1 base from V and 5 bases from J, with 18 bases in between. In DNA form, the CDR3 reads TGTGCCAGCAGCCAAGGTCGAGACAGTCGGACGGACGAGCAGTACTTC. Its protein product is CASSQGRDSRTDEQYF.

Ten or more counts support this clonotype. J is TRBJ1-5 and V is TRBV12-3 or TRBV12-4; 8 nucleotides agree with TRBD1. Unmatched junction bases numbered 23, after V lost 3 bases and J lost 7 bases. This CDR3 contains 20 residues. The CDR3: CASSLRNRGTGIHMVQPQHF. DNA for the CDR3: TGTGCCAGCAGTTTGCGCAACAGGGGGACGGGTATCCATATGGTACAGCCCCAGCATTTT.

This clonotype was found a few times. The chain employs TRBV6-1 and TRBJ2-7, with 8 bases matching TRBD2. Germline lookup yields CDR1 MNHNS and CDR2 SASEGT. With 8 bases clipped from V and 3 bases from J, the junction kept 24 bases outside the gene matches. The length of the CDR3 is 19 residues. The CDR3 is CASSDGKVVAGFLGYEQYF. The DNA of the CDR3 is TGTGCCAGCTCGGACGGTAAGGTAGTAGCGGGATTTCTTGGCTACGAGCAGTACTTC.

This chain connects TRBV7-2 to TRBJ1-1, with D unclear. V shed 4 bases and J shed 0 bases, with 9 bases lying between them. Germline CDR1 reads SGHTA; CDR2 reads FQGNSA. The CDR3 loop spans 14 amino acids. The CDR3, as DNA: TGTGCCAGCAGCTCTAACAGCTTGAACACTGAAGCTTTCTTT. It is translated as CASSSNSLNTEAFF.

This clonotype has a handful of counts. The gene calls are TRBV13 and TRBJ2-3, with 13 bases lining up with TRBD2. The V segment lost 4 bases and the J segment 4 bases; nucleotides outside the gene matches: 5. The CDR3 contains 16 residues. CDR1 is PRHDT and CDR2 is FYEKMQ in the germline V gene (reference sequence). CDR3 sequence reads: CASSSRLAGGADTQYF. CDR3 DNA: TGTGCCAGCAGCTCGAGACTAGCGGGAGGTGCAGATACGCAGTATTTT.

The chain joins TRBV12-3 or TRBV12-4 to TRBJ2-3; no clear D. The CDR3 spans 14 residues. V was cut by 1 base and J by 4 bases, with 9 bases left in between. In DNA, the CDR3 is TGTGCCAGCAGTTTAGGAGATGCAGCAGATACGCAGTATTTT. Its translation is CASSLGDAADTQYF.

This clonotype was detected ten times or more. J is TRBJ1-3 and V is TRBV9, with D tentatively TRBD1 (6 bases). V lost 3 bases and J lost 6, with 25 bases in between. The length of the CDR3 is 18 residues. Germline V gene data show CDR1 as SGDLS and CDR2 as YYNGEE. The CDR3 spells CASSERLTGRPTLNTIYF. In nucleotides, the CDR3 is TGTGCCAGCAGCGAACGGTTAACAGGGCGCCCGACTTTAAACACCATATATTTT.

This clonotype has just a few counts. J is TRBJ2-3 and V is TRBV6-5, with 9 bases aligning to TRBD1. This CDR3 contains 13 residues. V dropped 2 bases and J dropped 9; count of bases not matched to a gene: 3. Germline CDR1 MNHEY, CDR2 SVGAGI. DNA of the CDR3: TGTGCCAGCAGTTACCCAGGACAGGGGACGCAGTATTTT. Encoded protein: CASSYPGQGTQYF.

This clonotype was counted ten times or more. This rearrangement joins TRBV11-2 to TRBJ2-2; TRBD2 aligns across 12 bases. The germline V gene encodes CDR1 SGHAT and CDR2 FQNNGV. After removal of 4 bases from V and 6 bases from J, the junction contained 6 bases not matched to a gene. The CDR3 loop spans 16 amino acids. The CDR3 region is CASSYRTSGKPGELFF. In nucleotides, the CDR3 is TGTGCCAGCAGCTATCGGACTAGCGGGAAGCCCGGGGAGCTGTTTTTT.